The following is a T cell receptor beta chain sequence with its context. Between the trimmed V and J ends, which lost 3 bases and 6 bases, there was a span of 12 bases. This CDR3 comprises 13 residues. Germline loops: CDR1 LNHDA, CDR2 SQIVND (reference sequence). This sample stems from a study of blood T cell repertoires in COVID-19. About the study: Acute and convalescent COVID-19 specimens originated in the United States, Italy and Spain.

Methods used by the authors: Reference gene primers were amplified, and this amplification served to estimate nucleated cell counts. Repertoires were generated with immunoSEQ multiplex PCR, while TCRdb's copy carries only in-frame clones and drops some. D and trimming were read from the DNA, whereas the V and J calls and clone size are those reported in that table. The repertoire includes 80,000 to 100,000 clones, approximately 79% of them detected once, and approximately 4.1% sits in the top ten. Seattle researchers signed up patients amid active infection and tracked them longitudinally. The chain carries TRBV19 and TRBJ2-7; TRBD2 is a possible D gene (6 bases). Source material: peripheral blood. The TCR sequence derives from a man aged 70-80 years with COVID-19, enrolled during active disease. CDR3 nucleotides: TGTGCCAGTAGTATTCGGCAGGGAGGCGAGCAGTACTTC. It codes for CASSIRQGGEQYF.